The 30 T cell receptor beta chains below all came from one sample that was sequenced in a study of T cells after yellow fever vaccination. One entry per CDR3 protein results from TCRdb running MiXCR on the 5' RACE reads. Of around 180,000 distinct CDR3 sequences in the sample, approximately 6.2% were seen once. Sequences were derived from CD4+ T cells sorted from PBMCs, sampled on the day of the first yellow fever vaccination. The receptor source for this set is a man aged 18 to 29 who received the YFV17D yellow fever vaccine.

The chain has TRBV7-2 and TRBJ2-3, with TRBD1 identical over 9 bases. Germline CDR1 reads SGHTA; CDR2 reads FQGNSA. The CDR3 sequence is 16 residues long. V dropped 5 bases and J dropped 4; count of bases not matched to a gene: 10. The CDR3 sequence is CASSQPQGAHSDTQYF. DNA of the CDR3: TGTGCCAGCAGCCAGCCACAGGGGGCGCATTCAGATACGCAGTATTTT.

This chain uses TRBV18 with TRBJ1-1, with D perhaps matching TRBD1 (6 bases). The CDR3 length is 14 residues. CDR1 is KGHSH and CDR2 is LQKENI in the germline V gene. V was trimmed by 4 bases and J by 4 bases, leaving 13 bases between them. The CDR3 nucleotides read TGTGCCAGCTCACTACAGGGTTCGGGCACTGAAGCTTTCTTT. It yields the protein CASSLQGSGTEAFF.

This clonotype was seen ten or more times. The gene calls are TRBV5-1 and TRBJ2-6; perhaps TRBD1 as D (5 bases). Germline loops: CDR1 SGHRS, CDR2 YFSETQ. V gave up 0 bases and J gave up 0 bases, with 19 bases separating them. This CDR3 spans 20 amino acids. The CDR3 region is CASSLVARAALLSGANVLTF. The CDR3 nucleotides read TGCGCCAGCAGCTTGGTCGCCAGGGCCGCCCTACTCTCTGGGGCCAACGTCCTGACTTTC.

There are many counts of this clonotype. This chain connects TRBV6-1 to TRBJ2-5; D is perhaps TRBD2 (6 bases). The CDR3 covers 13 residues. Trimming left V 6 bases short and J 5 bases short, with 13 bases between. CDR1 is MNHNS and CDR2 is SASEGT in the germline V gene. The CDR3 region has the DNA TGTGCCAGCAGATGGGACTTGGGGGAGACCCAGTACTTC. Protein: CASRWDLGETQYF.

This clonotype came up a few times. J is TRBJ1-5 and V is TRBV20-1; 8 nucleotides align to TRBD1. The J segment lost 0 bases and the V segment lost 5 bases, leaving 6 bases of the junction unmatched. The CDR3 is 15 amino acids. Germline-derived CDR1 and CDR2 are DFQATT and SNEGSKA (reference sequence). The CDR3 loop reads CSASGGRYSNQPQHF. The CDR3 DNA is TGCAGTGCTTCAGGGGGCCGCTATAGCAATCAGCCCCAGCATTTT.

This clonotype was detected many times. The chain recombines TRBV20-1 with TRBJ2-5; D call uncertain. V lost 6 bases, J lost 3 bases, and 11 bases lay in between. This CDR3 is built from 12 residues. Germline V gene data show CDR1 as DFQATT and CDR2 as SNEGSKA (reference sequence). CDR3 nucleotide sequence: TGCAGTGCACGCCTTTGGGAAGAGACCCAGTACTTC. It yields the protein CSARLWEETQYF.

This clonotype turned up a few times. The chain carries TRBV7-6 and TRBJ1-1, with TRBD1 identical over 8 bases. V was clipped by 5 bases and J by 4 bases; unmatched bases: 3. Per germline, CDR1 SGHVS and CDR2 FNYEAQ. This CDR3 has 13 residues. CDR3 coding DNA: TGTGCCAGCAGCCAGGGGGCGCGCACTGAAGCTTTCTTT. Amino acid sequence: CASSQGARTEAFF.

This clonotype was seen repeatedly, ten times or more. The chain links TRBV7-2 to TRBJ2-7, with 7 bases lining up with TRBD1. The CDR3 runs 15 residues. CDR1 and CDR2 (germline): SGHTA, FQGNSA. The ends lost 4 bases at V and 0 bases at J; junction bases unmatched: 6. This chain's CDR3 is CASSSTGLSSYEQYV. For the CDR3, the DNA is TGTGCCAGCAGCTCGACAGGGCTAAGCTCCTACGAGCAGTACGTC.

This clonotype was seen ten or more times. The chain links TRBV3-1 to TRBJ1-5; no definite D call. V lost 4 bases and J lost 5, with 9 bases in between. The CDR3 spans 13 residues. CDR1 and CDR2 from the germline V gene are LGHDT and YNNKEL (reference sequence). The CDR3 DNA reads as TGTGCCAGCAGCCCTGCTGGGGATCAGCCCCAGCATTTT. This sequence encodes CASSPAGDQPQHF.

This sequence joins TRBV5-1 and TRBJ2-1, with TRBD2 matching 8 bases. The germline V gene encodes CDR1 SGHRS and CDR2 YFSETQ. The CDR3 length is 17 residues. Trimming took 3 bases from V and 2 from J; bases not matched to a gene: 10. The CDR3 nucleotides are TGCGCCAGCAGCTGGGCCTTAGCGGGGAAGGCCTACAATGAGCAGTTCTTC. It encodes CASSWALAGKAYNEQFF.

This clonotype has ten or more counts. This chain connects TRBV19 to TRBJ2-1; 9 nucleotides match TRBD1. Germline V gives CDR1 LNHDA, CDR2 SQIVND (reference sequence). V dropped 4 bases and J dropped 8; count of bases not matched to a gene: 6. The CDR3 is 14 amino acids. The CDR3 loop reads CASSTQGQGHEQFF. The CDR3 DNA sequence: TGTGCCAGTAGTACCCAAGGACAGGGGCATGAGCAGTTCTTC.

The rearrangement uses TRBV20-1 and TRBJ2-7; 10 bases agree with TRBD1. J gave up 5 bases and V 1 base, and 8 bases lay outside the gene matches. This CDR3 contains 15 residues. Germline V gives CDR1 DFQATT, CDR2 SNEGSKA (reference sequence). This chain's CDR3 is CSARGDRGPYDEQYV. CDR3 coding DNA: TGCAGTGCTAGAGGAGACAGGGGGCCCTACGACGAGCAGTACGTC.

This chain links TRBV7-9 with TRBJ2-5, with a possible D match to TRBD2 (6 bases). This CDR3 region has 14 residues. Looked up from germline, CDR1 is SEHNR and CDR2 is FQNEAQ (reference sequence). Trimming pared 5 bases from V and 3 bases from J, leaving 13 bases between. CDR3 loop: CASSPGGEEETQYF. CDR3 DNA: TGTGCCAGCAGCCCCGGGGGAGAGGAAGAGACCCAGTACTTC.

This clonotype was seen many times. The rearrangement links TRBV7-9 to TRBJ2-7, with D unresolved. The CDR3 has 14 amino acids. V was clipped by 3 bases and J by 2 bases, with 11 bases between them. Germline V gene data show CDR1 as SEHNR and CDR2 as FQNEAQ (reference sequence). The CDR3 sequence is CASSFGGQTYEQYV. CDR3 in DNA: TGTGCCAGCAGCTTCGGTGGGCAGACCTACGAGCAGTACGTC.

Ten or more counts support this clonotype. The chain couples TRBV2 to TRBJ1-2; 7 bases match TRBD1. Looked up from germline, CDR1 is SNHLY and CDR2 is FYNNEI. The trim removed 4 bases at V and 4 bases at J, leaving 6 bases unmatched. The CDR3 spans 14 residues. CDR3: CASSGEGQFYGYTF. The CDR3 DNA sequence: TGTGCCAGCAGTGGAGAGGGACAGTTCTATGGCTACACCTTC.

The table lists this clonotype with many counts. The CDR3 loop reads CASGPDSLDTQYF. CDR3 DNA: TGTGCTAGTGGTCCGGACAGCTTAGATACGCAGTATTTT. The rearrangement uses TRBV12-5 and TRBJ2-3; TRBD1 might be the D (6 bases). This CDR3 is built from 13 residues. Germline lookup yields CDR1 LGHNT and CDR2 FRNRAP. The V gene lost 5 bases and the J gene lost 5 bases, with 11 bases spanning the gap. Based on the CDR3 plus reference TRBV12-5 and TRBJ2-3, the full variable domain is DARVTQTPRHKVTEMGQEVTMRCQPILGHNTVFWYRQTMMQGLELLAYFRNRAPLDDSGMPKDRFSAEMPDATLATLKIQPSEPRDSAVYFCASGPDSLDTQYFGPGTRLTVL.

The V gene is TRBV27, the J gene TRBJ1-3; unclear D gene. The CDR3 has 15 amino acids. V was clipped by 5 bases and J by 2 bases, with 13 bases between them. Germline lookup yields CDR1 MNHEY and CDR2 SMNVEV (reference sequence). CDR3 coding DNA: TGTGCCAGCAGTCCGCGGGTTACTGCTGGAAACACCATATATTTT. It translates to CASSPRVTAGNTIYF.

The table lists this clonotype with a few counts. The CDR3 reads CSVRARGYGYTF. For the CDR3, the DNA is TGCAGCGTCCGAGCCCGGGGCTATGGCTACACCTTC. This chain links TRBV29-1 with TRBJ1-2; no firm D call. The germline V and J ends were trimmed by 6 bases and 4 bases, with 12 bases remaining between them. Germline V lookup: CDR1 SQVTM, CDR2 ANQGSEA. There are 12 residues in the CDR3.

This clonotype was observed at least ten times. V usage is TRBV12-3 or TRBV12-4 and J usage is TRBJ2-3; no reliable D call. V was clipped by 6 bases and J by 4 bases, with 5 bases between them. The CDR3 length is 11 residues. CDR3 nucleotide sequence: TGTGCCAGCAGCTTATCAGATACGCAGTATTTT. It translates to CASSLSDTQYF.

The gene calls are TRBV7-9 and TRBJ2-1; 7 bases are a match to TRBD1. There are 14 residues in the CDR3. The trim removed 3 bases at V and 6 bases at J, leaving 5 bases unmatched. From germline, CDR1 is SEHNR and CDR2 FQNEAQ (reference sequence). The CDR3 here is CASSFTTGINEQFF. CDR3 nucleotides: TGTGCCAGCAGCTTTACGACAGGGATCAATGAGCAGTTCTTC.

This clonotype has more than one count but fewer than ten. The V call is TRBV7-2, the J call TRBJ1-5; D unresolved. The CDR3 is 12 amino acids. V lost 4 bases and J lost 5, with 6 bases in between. The V gene's germline CDR1 is SGHTA and CDR2 FQGNSA. CDR3 coding DNA: TGTGCCAGCAGCTCCCCTGATCAGCCCCAGCATTTT. Its translation is CASSSPDQPQHF. Filled out from reference TRBV7-2 and TRBJ1-5, the complete variable domain reads GAGVSQSPSNKVTEKGKDVELRCDPISGHTALYWYRQSLGQGLEFLIYFQGNSAPDKSGLPSDRFSAERTGGSVSTLTIQRTQQEDSAVYLCASSSPDQPQHFGDGTRLSIL.

This rearrangement joins TRBV7-3 to TRBJ2-5; no clear D gene. Between the trimmed V and J ends, which lost 5 bases and 4 bases, there was a span of 17 bases. Germline CDR1 SGHTA, CDR2 FQGTGA. The CDR3 consists of 15 residues. The CDR3 loop reads CASSEIMGWGETQYF. CDR3 DNA: TGTGCCAGCAGCGAGATTATGGGTTGGGGAGAGACCCAGTACTTC.

This clonotype has at least ten counts. The chain carries TRBV20-1 and TRBJ2-3; possible D gene TRBD2, 6 bases. CDR3 length: 13 amino acids. Germline values: CDR1 DFQATT, CDR2 SNEGSKA (reference sequence). V dropped 3 bases and J dropped 3 bases, with 10 bases sitting between them. CDR3 nucleotides: TGCAGTGCTAGTCGAGGGAGGACAGATACGCAGTATTTT. The encoded protein is CSASRGRTDTQYF.

The chain employs TRBV5-1 and TRBJ2-3; 7 bases line up with TRBD1. V gave up 2 bases and J gave up 2 bases; unmatched junction bases: 5. Germline lookup yields CDR1 SGHRS and CDR2 YFSETQ. CDR3 length: 15 amino acids. The CDR3 DNA reads TGCGCCAGCAGCTTAGGGGGCGTCGACACAGATACGCAGTATTTT. Protein product: CASSLGGVDTDTQYF.

This clonotype was counted many times. The chain combines TRBV5-1 with TRBJ2-3, with 9 bases that match TRBD2. This CDR3 has 15 residues. The germline V gene has CDR1 SGHRS and CDR2 YFSETQ. J was trimmed by 5 bases and V by 0 bases; bases with no gene match: 4. The CDR3: CASSLGGGDGDTQYF. The DNA of the CDR3 is TGCGCCAGCAGCTTGGGCGGGGGGGATGGAGATACGCAGTATTTT.

This clonotype was recorded many times. This chain connects TRBV20-1 to TRBJ2-1; 8 bases are shared with TRBD2. The CDR3 is 16 amino acids. Trimming took 3 bases from V and 4 from J; bases not matched to a gene: 11. The V gene's germline CDR1 is DFQATT and CDR2 SNEGSKA (reference sequence). CDR3: CSASQASGRTYNEQFF. CDR3 sequence (DNA): TGCAGTGCTAGTCAGGCTAGCGGGCGGACATACAATGAGCAGTTCTTC.

The chain employs TRBV6-1 and TRBJ2-1; TRBD2 agrees at 16 bases. CDR1 MNHNS and CDR2 SASEGT come from the germline V gene. The V gene end was trimmed by 7 bases and the J gene end by 4 bases; junction bases not matched to a gene: 4. The CDR3 contains 16 residues. CDR3 in DNA: TGTGCCAGCATAGGGACTAGCGGGGGGGGTTACAATGAGCAGTTCTTC. Protein: CASIGTSGGGYNEQFF.

Ten or more counts support this clonotype. The V call is TRBV20-1, the J call TRBJ2-5, with a possible D match to TRBD2 (6 bases). CDR3 length: 13 residues. Germline assignment: CDR1 DFQATT and CDR2 SNEGSKA (reference sequence). V lost 2 bases to trimming and J lost 7 bases, with 14 bases between them. CDR3 DNA: TGCAGTGCTAGATCTCCCTCGGGAGTGACCCAGTACTTC. It translates to CSARSPSGVTQYF.

This clonotype was detected a few times. This chain links TRBV29-1 with TRBJ2-7; possible D gene TRBD1, 5 bases. The V gene lost 4 bases and the J gene lost 6 bases, with 13 bases spanning the gap. The CDR3 covers 12 residues. Per germline, CDR1 SQVTM and CDR2 ANQGSEA. In DNA form, the CDR3 reads TGCAGCGTTGGCAGGGTGGATTCCGAGCAGTACTTC. Translation gives CSVGRVDSEQYF.

This clonotype was seen only a few times. This sequence joins TRBV12-3 or TRBV12-4 and TRBJ1-1, with unresolved D. Trimming took off 4 bases at V and 1 base at J, with 7 bases between the two ends. The CDR3 totals 13 residues. CDR3 loop: CASSSAPNTEAFF. In DNA form, the CDR3 reads TGTGCCAGCAGTTCGGCCCCGAACACTGAAGCTTTCTTT.